The 19 T cell receptor beta chains below come from one sample, sequenced in a study of blood T cell repertoires in COVID-19. Assay: immunoSEQ multiplex PCR; the TCRdb copy retains only in-frame clones and omits some. The sample has some 260,000 clones, roughly 89% seen once. Sequencing was done on a sample of PBMCs or T cells enriched from blood (not recorded which). The source is a man aged 35 to 55 who had recovered from COVID-19.

V and J are TRBV5-8 and TRBJ2-7, with D tentatively TRBD2 (7 bases). Germline loops: CDR1 SGHTS, CDR2 YDEGEE. The CDR3 runs 11 residues. Trimming stripped 5 bases from V and 13 bases from J, with 16 bases between. The CDR3 nucleotides read TGTGCCAGCAGACGACATCGGGGGGCTTACTTC. Amino acids: CASRRHRGAYF.

This chain joins TRBV5-1 and TRBJ2-5; perhaps TRBD2 as D (6 bases). The CDR3 sequence is 17 residues long. The V end lost 4 bases, the J end lost 4 bases, and 23 bases lay between the germline ends. Per germline, CDR1 SGHRS and CDR2 YFSETQ. CDR3: CASSTYGGLRAGETQYF. DNA for the CDR3: TGCGCCAGCAGCACGTACGGGGGACTCAGGGCCGGAGAGACCCAGTACTTC.

The J gene is TRBJ1-2, the V gene TRBV9; 8 bases are shared with TRBD1. V was clipped by 1 base and J by 8 bases; unmatched bases: 7. Per germline, CDR1 SGDLS and CDR2 YYNGEE. The CDR3 totals 14 residues. The CDR3 DNA is TGTGCCAGCAGCGTACTGGAACAGGGGGGAGGCTACACCTTC. It specifies CASSVLEQGGGYTF.

The chain has TRBV7-6 and TRBJ1-6; 8 bases agree with TRBD1. V shed 5 bases and J 6 bases; nucleotides not matched to a gene: 6. Germline-derived CDR1 and CDR2 are SGHVS and FNYEAQ. This CDR3 contains 15 residues. CDR3: CASSARQGLNSPLHF. In nucleotides, the CDR3 is TGTGCCAGCAGCGCCCGACAGGGGCTTAATTCACCCCTCCACTTT. The variable domain in full, completed from reference TRBV7-6 and TRBJ1-6, reads GAGVSQSPRYKVTKRGQDVALRCDPISGHVSLYWYRQALGQGPEFLTYFNYEAQQDKSGLPNDRFSAERPEGSISTLTIQRTEQRDSAMYRCASSARQGLNSPLHFGNGTRLTVT.

Here the CDR3 reads CASSPEESPLHF. As DNA, the CDR3 is TGTGCCAGCAGTCCGGAGGAATCACCCCTCCACTTT. J is TRBJ1-6 and V is TRBV12-3 or TRBV12-4, with D uncertain. V was pared by 5 bases and J by 10 bases, with 9 bases between. The CDR3 contains 12 residues.

The gene calls are TRBV28 and TRBJ2-7, with 7 bases matching TRBD2. V lost 7 bases to trimming and J lost 3 bases; unmatched junction nucleotides: 9. The length of the CDR3 is 14 residues. Germline V CDR1 and CDR2: MDHEN, SYDVKM. The CDR3 nucleotides are TGTGCCAGCATTTCTCCGGGGGGTGGCTACGAGCAGTACTTC. Its protein product is CASISPGGGYEQYF.

V and J are TRBV7-2 and TRBJ2-1, with 7 bases that match TRBD2. CDR1 and CDR2 from the germline V gene are SGHTA and FQGNSA. The CDR3 is 14 amino acids. The V gene end was trimmed by 5 bases and the J gene end by 2 bases; junction bases not matched to a gene: 3. CDR3 bases: TGTGCCAGCAGCAGGAGCGGGACCTACAATGAGCAGTTCTTC. This translates into CASSRSGTYNEQFF.

This clone was counted a single time. The rearrangement joins TRBV6-4 to TRBJ2-5, with 9 bases fitting TRBD1. This CDR3 spans 15 amino acids. The germline CDR1 and CDR2 sequences are MRHNA and SNTAGT. J was trimmed by 2 bases and V by 7 bases; bases with no gene match: 8. As DNA, the CDR3 is TGTGCCAGCAACGGACGGGACAGGGAGCAAGAGACCCAGTACTTC. Translating gives CASNGRDREQETQYF.

This clone was seen just once. The V gene is TRBV18, the J gene TRBJ1-2; D might be TRBD1 (6 bases). The CDR3 length is 15 residues. Germline assignment: CDR1 KGHSH and CDR2 LQKENI. Trimming took 2 bases from V and 2 from J, leaving 12 bases between them. The CDR3 region has the DNA TGTGCCAGCTCACCATCGGCAGGGGAAAACTATGGCTACACCTTC. Translation gives CASSPSAGENYGYTF.

This chain links TRBV6-5 with TRBJ1-3; 9 bases line up with TRBD1. The germline CDR1 and CDR2 sequences are MNHEY and SVGAGI. The CDR3 covers 13 residues. V gave up 8 bases and J gave up 5 bases; unmatched junction bases: 4. CDR3 DNA: TGTGCCAGCCCTGGACAGGGGAGAAACACCATATATTTT. This sequence encodes CASPGQGRNTIYF.

The CDR3 nucleotides read TGTGCCAGCAGTTTAAGGGGGTCGAGTTTGGGCTACACCTTC. Translation gives CASSLRGSSLGYTF. The V and J genes are TRBV27 and TRBJ1-2; weak D call: TRBD1 (6 bases). The CDR3 consists of 14 residues. The V gene lost 2 bases and the J gene lost 8 bases, with 15 bases spanning the gap. CDR1 and CDR2 from the germline V gene are MNHEY and SMNVEV (reference sequence).

The chain is built from TRBV12-2 and TRBJ2-1; the table's D call of TRBD1 was not tested on the DNA. TRBV12-2 is deemed a pseudogene. This CDR3 contains 18 residues. CDR3 sequence: CASRLRQGPKPSYNEQFF. The DNA of the CDR3 is TGTGCAAGTCGCTTACGGCAGGGTCCCAAGCCCTCCTACAATGAGCAGTTCTTC.

The chain couples TRBV30 to TRBJ1-2; D may be TRBD1 (5 bases). V lost 7 bases, J lost 4 bases, and 22 bases lay in between. CDR3 length: 15 amino acids. Germline assignment: CDR1 GTSNPN and CDR2 SVGIG (reference sequence). The CDR3 DNA reads TGTGCCTCATCCGAGGCCCAGGGCATGCCCTATGGCTACACCTTC. Amino acids: CASSEAQGMPYGYTF.

CDR3 region: CASSNRGTGELFF. For the CDR3, the DNA is TGTGCCAGCAGCAACAGGGGCACCGGGGAGCTGTTTTTT. V gene TRBV11-3 combines with J gene TRBJ2-2; the match to TRBD1 covers 7 bases. Germline CDR1 reads SGHNT; CDR2 reads YENEEA. V dropped 5 bases and J dropped 4; count of bases not matched to a gene: 1. The CDR3 loop spans 13 amino acids.

This clone was counted at least ten times. The J gene is TRBJ1-3, the V gene TRBV19; D remains ambiguous. Trimming removed 7 bases from V and 0 bases from J, with 16 bases in between. Per the germline V gene, CDR1 is LNHDA and CDR2 is SQIVND (reference sequence). The CDR3 contains 16 residues. In nucleotides, the CDR3 is TGTGCCAGTAAGAGCGGCCTCTACCACTCTGGAAACACCATATATTTT. Amino acid sequence: CASKSGLYHSGNTIYF.

This chain connects TRBV29-1 to TRBJ2-1; D call uncertain. Germline values: CDR1 SQVTM, CDR2 ANQGSEA. The CDR3 has 15 amino acids. Trimming shortened V by 6 bases and J by 0 bases, and 15 bases separated the two germline ends. The CDR3 nucleotides are TGCAGCGTCGCTGGAGAGCCCAGCTCCTACAATGAGCAGTTCTTC. This gives the protein CSVAGEPSSYNEQFF.

CDR3 sequence: CATSRTLEGDYGYTF. The CDR3 coding sequence is TGTGCCACCAGCAGGACCCTAGAGGGCGACTATGGCTACACCTTC. V gene TRBV15 combines with J gene TRBJ1-2, with D unclear. This CDR3 contains 15 residues. The germline gives CDR1 LNHNV, CDR2 YYDKDF (reference sequence). V gave up 3 bases and J gave up 3 bases, with 14 bases separating them.

The V and J genes are TRBV27 and TRBJ1-4, with D hard to call. CDR3 length equals 16 residues. Trimming cost V 0 bases and J 0 bases, with 8 bases left between them. From germline, CDR1 is MNHEY and CDR2 SMNVEV (reference sequence). The CDR3 nucleotides read TGTGCCAGCAGTTTATCGTTTCGGTCAACTAATGAAAAACTGTTTTTT. Translation: CASSLSFRSTNEKLFF.

This clone showed up just once. V is TRBV10-1 and J is TRBJ2-3, with 7 nucleotides matching TRBD2. This CDR3 is 15 amino acids long. J gave up 3 bases and V 5 bases, and 8 bases lay outside the gene matches. Germline-derived CDR1 and CDR2 are WNHNN and SYGVQD (reference sequence). As DNA, the CDR3 is TGCGCCAGCAGTCCGTCGCGGGAGAGAACAGATACGCAGTATTTT. Its protein is CASSPSRERTDTQYF.